Reported below is one T cell receptor beta chain. This record belongs to a study of blood T cell repertoires in COVID-19. Germline V gene sequence: CDR1 MNHEY, CDR2 SVGEGT. Deletions cut 0 bases from V and 0 bases from J, with 11 bases between. The CDR3 is 16 amino acids. Sequenced by immunoSEQ multiplex PCR; TCRdb stores in-frame clones only, minus some. Among about 230,000 clones, almost 85% were seen once, and the ten largest hold 4.5% to 5.5%. Sequences were obtained from peripheral blood. The receptor was isolated from a man in his forties or fifties with COVID-19, enrolled during active disease. The chain links TRBV6-2 or TRBV6-3 to TRBJ1-1, with a tentative D call TRBD1 (6 bases). DNA for the CDR3: TGTGCCAGCAGTTACTCACAGGGTGAGTTGAACACTGAAGCTTTCTTT. Its translation is CASSYSQGELNTEAFF.